These T cell receptor beta chains were read from a single sample in a study of human T cells and chemical hapten exposure. TCRdb re-analysed the RACE reads in MiXCR, keeping a single row per CDR3 protein. This sample yields approximately 370,000 distinct CDR3 sequences, of which roughly 6% are seen a single time; under 9.5% belongs to the top ten. The material sequenced was whole blood, taken in connection with sensitization to the hapten diphenylcyclopropenone (DPC). Source of these receptors: a woman aged 18-29 years with alopecia areata. Some clones in this sample may be carry-over from other donors' samples. The CDR3 runs from the conserved cysteine through the conserved F or W.

J gene: TRBJ2-6
V gene: TRBV7-8
CDR3 protein: CASSMGQAHVLTF

J gene: TRBJ2-1
V gene: TRBV7-9
CDR3 protein: CASSLVRGGINEQFF

J gene: TRBJ2-2
V gene: TRBV4-3
CDR3 protein: CASSQIGSGELFF

J gene: TRBJ2-2
V gene: TRBV3-1
CDR3 protein: CASSRATTLRTGELFF

J gene: TRBJ2-3
V gene: TRBV7-9
CDR3 protein: CASSLARNTDTQYF

J gene: TRBJ1-1
V gene: TRBV7-2
CDR3 protein: CASLTGMNTEAFF

J gene: TRBJ2-7
V gene: TRBV20-1
CDR3 protein: CSARVGYNLYEQYF

J gene: TRBJ2-3
V gene: TRBV20-1
CDR3 protein: CSAPIDGGEGSTDTQYF

J gene: TRBJ1-2
V gene: TRBV10-3
CDR3 protein: CAIGQGSINYGYTF

J gene: TRBJ1-2
V gene: TRBV4-2
CDR3 protein: CASSQEGTQGSGYTF

J gene: TRBJ2-1
V gene: TRBV20-1
CDR3 protein: CSAEDHFLAGSDDEQFF

J gene: TRBJ1-5
V gene: TRBV7-9
CDR3 protein: CASSLRSGGPNQPQHF

J gene: TRBJ2-1
V gene: TRBV5-6
CDR3 protein: CASSFDRGNEQFF

J gene: TRBJ1-6
V gene: TRBV10-3
CDR3 protein: CAITEGGSQRNSPLHF

J gene: TRBJ2-1
V gene: TRBV13
CDR3 protein: CASSLDSGGRSEQFF

J gene: TRBJ2-5
V gene: TRBV27
CDR3 protein: CASSLSAGFQETQYF

J gene: TRBJ2-2
V gene: TRBV2
CDR3 protein: CASRKNRGRNTGELFF

J gene: TRBJ2-3
V gene: TRBV5-1
CDR3 protein: CASQATSDTQYF

J gene: TRBJ2-1
V gene: TRBV19
CDR3 protein: CASSITGGSYNEQFF

J gene: TRBJ1-6
V gene: TRBV4-1
CDR3 protein: CASSPQVGVGSPLHF

J gene: TRBJ1-1
V gene: TRBV28
CDR3 protein: CASSPPRWRARRAFF

J gene: TRBJ2-6
V gene: TRBV12-3/TRBV12-4
CDR3 protein: CASSLGQSGANVLTF